The T cell receptor (beta chain) described here comes from a study of identical twins. Study observations and caveats: Zero-insertion findings could be partly confounded by invariant cells (MAIT and iNKT cells). The more abundant beta clonotypes in cord blood had fewer insertions, and memory repertoires did not show this.

V shed 9 bases and J shed 2 bases, with 8 bases lying between them. The CDR3 sequence is 11 residues long. Germline loops: CDR1 MDHEN, CDR2 SYDVKM. TCRdb independently ran MiXCR on the 5' RACE reads; one entry per CDR3 protein. The sample shows under 300,000 distinct CDR3 sequences, roughly 13% of them seen only once. This clonotype was picked up a small number of times. The target antigen is unknown. These same data were also listed under a study on yellow fever vaccine responses in identical twins.

This chain uses TRBV28 with TRBJ2-7; no clear D. The sample comprised memory (CD45RO+) T cells sorted from blood. This clonotype originated in a woman aged 18-29 years in good health. CDR3 region: CASGSPYEQYF. CDR3 nucleotide sequence: TGTGCCAGTGGGTCCCCCTACGAGCAGTACTTC.